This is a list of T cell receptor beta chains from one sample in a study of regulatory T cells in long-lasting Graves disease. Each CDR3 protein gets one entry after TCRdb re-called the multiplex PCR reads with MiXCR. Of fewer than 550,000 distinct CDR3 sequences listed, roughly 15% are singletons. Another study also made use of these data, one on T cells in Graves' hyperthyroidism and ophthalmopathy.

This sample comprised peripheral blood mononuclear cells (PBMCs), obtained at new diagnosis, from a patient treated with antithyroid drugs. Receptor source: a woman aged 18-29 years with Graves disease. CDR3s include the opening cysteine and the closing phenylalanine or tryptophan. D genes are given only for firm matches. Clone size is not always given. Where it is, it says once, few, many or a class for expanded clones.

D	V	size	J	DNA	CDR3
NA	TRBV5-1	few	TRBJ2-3	TGCGCCAGCAGCTTGGCCCTAGGTCGTACAGATACGCAGTATTTT	CASSLALGRTDTQYF
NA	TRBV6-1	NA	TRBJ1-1	TGTGCCAGCAGGCCAAGGAAGAACACTGAAGCTTTCTTT	CASRPRKNTEAFF
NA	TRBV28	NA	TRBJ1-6	TGTGCCAGCAGTTACGATCCGGTTAATTCACCCCTCCACTTT	CASSYDPVNSPLHF
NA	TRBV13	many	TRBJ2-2	TGTGCCAGCAGCTTAGCCCTCACCGGGGAGCTGTTTTTT	CASSLALTGELFF
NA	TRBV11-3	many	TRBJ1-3	TGTGCCAGCAGCTTAGTTTCTGGAAACACCATATATTTT	CASSLVSGNTIYF
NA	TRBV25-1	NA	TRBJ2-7	TGTGCCACCGTTAATTCCTACGAGCAGTACTTC	CATVNSYEQYF
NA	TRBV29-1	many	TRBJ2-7	TGCAGCATCCGGGACACCTACGAGCAGTACTTC	CSIRDTYEQYF
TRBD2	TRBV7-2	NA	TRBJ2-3	TGTGCCAGCAGCCCCCTAGCGGGAGTTAGCACAGATACGCAGTATTTT	CASSPLAGVSTDTQYF
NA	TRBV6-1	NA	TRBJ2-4	TGTGCCAGCAGGGCCAGGACAGTAGCCAAAAACATTCAGTACTTC	CASRARTVAKNIQYF
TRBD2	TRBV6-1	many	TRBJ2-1	TGTGCCAGCAGTACAACTGGGACTAGGGTTGTTAATGAGCAGTTCTTC	CASSTTGTRVVNEQFF
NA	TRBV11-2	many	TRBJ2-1	TGTGCCAGCAGCGACCTGTATTCCTACAATGAGCAGTTCTTC	CASSDLYSYNEQFF
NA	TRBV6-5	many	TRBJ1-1	TGTGCCAGCAGTTACTCGATTGCAGGAACTGAAGCTTTCTTT	CASSYSIAGTEAFF
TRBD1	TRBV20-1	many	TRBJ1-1	TGCAGTGCTAGAGTAGGGGGCTTGAACACTGAAGCTTTCTTT	CSARVGGLNTEAFF
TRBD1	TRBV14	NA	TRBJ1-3	TGTGCCAGCAGCCACCCGAGGACAGGCCCATCTGGAAACACCATATATTTT	CASSHPRTGPSGNTIYF
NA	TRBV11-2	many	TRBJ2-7	TGTGCCAGCAGCATGGGTTCCTACGAGCAGTACTTC	CASSMGSYEQYF
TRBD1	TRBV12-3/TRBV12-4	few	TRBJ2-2	TGTGCCAGCAGGTTTACCGGGACAGGGGTGAACGGGGAGCTGTTTTTT	CASRFTGTGVNGELFF
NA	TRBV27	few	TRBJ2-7	TGTGCCAGCAGTTTAAGGGGCTCACGGAACTACCTCTCCTACGAGCAGTACTTC	CASSLRGSRNYLSYEQYF
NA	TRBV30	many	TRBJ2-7	TGTGCCTGGAGCCTACTTAAGGGCGAGCAGTACTTC	CAWSLLKGEQYF
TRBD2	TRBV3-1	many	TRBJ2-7	TGTGCCAGCAGCCAAGGACTAGCCGAAGGTTACGAGCAGTACTTC	CASSQGLAEGYEQYF
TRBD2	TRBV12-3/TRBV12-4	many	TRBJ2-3	TGTGCCAGCAGTTCAACGGGACTAGGCACAGATACGCAGTATTTT	CASSSTGLGTDTQYF
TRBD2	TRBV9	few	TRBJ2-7	TGTGCCAGCAGCGCGGATCCGGGACTAGCGGGAGAGGGGGAGCAGTACTTC	CASSADPGLAGEGEQYF
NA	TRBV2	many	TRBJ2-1	TGTGCCAGCAGTGAGACAGCCAACTACAATGAGCAGTTCTTC	CASSETANYNEQFF
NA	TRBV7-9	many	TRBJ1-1	TGTGCCAGCAGCTTAGACGGAGGTTCGAACACTGAAGCTTTCTTT	CASSLDGGSNTEAFF
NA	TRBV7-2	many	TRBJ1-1	TGTGCCAGCAGCTTAAGTGTTTTTAAGGACACTGAAGCTTTCTTT	CASSLSVFKDTEAFF
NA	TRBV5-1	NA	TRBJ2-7	TGCGCCAGCAGCTTCGGTCTAGTTTTCAACGAGCAGTACTTC	CASSFGLVFNEQYF
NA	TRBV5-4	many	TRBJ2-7	TGTGCCAGCAGCCCCGGACAGTTCTACGAGCAGTACTTC	CASSPGQFYEQYF
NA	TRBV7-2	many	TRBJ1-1	TGTGCCAGCAGACTTACAAGGAGCGCTGAAGCTTTCTTT	CASRLTRSAEAFF
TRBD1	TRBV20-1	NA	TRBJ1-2	TGCAGTGACGACACGGGACAGAACTATGGCTACACCTTC	CSDDTGQNYGYTF
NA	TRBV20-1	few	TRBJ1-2	TGCAGTGCCAGGGACATCGGGTATGGCTACACCTTC	CSARDIGYGYTF
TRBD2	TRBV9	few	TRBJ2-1	TGTGCCAGCAGCCGAGGGACTACGAAATCTAACAATGAGCAGTTCTTC	CASSRGTTKSNNEQFF
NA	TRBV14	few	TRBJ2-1	TGTGCCAGCAGCCAAGGTAACCTTCTAGAGCAGTTCTTC	CASSQGNLLEQFF
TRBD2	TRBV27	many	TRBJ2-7	TGTGCCAGCAGGAAAAAAGGGACTAGCGGCGGTTCCTACGAGCAGTACTTC	CASRKKGTSGGSYEQYF
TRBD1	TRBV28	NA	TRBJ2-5	TGTGCCAGCAGTCCCACAGGGGGTCGTCCGGAGACCCAGTACTTC	CASSPTGGRPETQYF
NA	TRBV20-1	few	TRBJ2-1	TGCAGTGCTAGTGGGGCGACTAGTCCTCGTGACAATGAGCAGTTCTTC	CSASGATSPRDNEQFF
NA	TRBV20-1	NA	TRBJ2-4	TGCAGTGCTAGGGCCCCGGGACTCCAACTAGCCAAAAACATTCAGTACTTC	CSARAPGLQLAKNIQYF
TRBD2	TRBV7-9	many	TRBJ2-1	TGTGCCAGCAGCCTAGACCTTGGGGGACTACAAAAGCAGTTCTTC	CASSLDLGGLQKQFF
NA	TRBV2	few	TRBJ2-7	TGTGCCAGCAGTTCGGCAGCCTCCTACGAGCAGTACTTC	CASSSAASYEQYF
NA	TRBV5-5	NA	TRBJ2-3	TGTGCCAGCAGCTTGGGCAGGTTTAGTGCAGATACGCAGTATTTT	CASSLGRFSADTQYF
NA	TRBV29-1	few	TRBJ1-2	TGCAGCGTTGCCTTAGGGGAGGGGGGATCCTATGGCTACACCTTC	CSVALGEGGSYGYTF
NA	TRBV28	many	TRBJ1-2	TGTGCCAGCAGAGTCACCGACTATGGCTACACCTTC	CASRVTDYGYTF
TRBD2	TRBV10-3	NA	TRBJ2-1	TGTGCCATCAGTGAGTCAGGCCTAGCGGGAGTGGGTAATGAGCAGTTCTTC	CAISESGLAGVGNEQFF